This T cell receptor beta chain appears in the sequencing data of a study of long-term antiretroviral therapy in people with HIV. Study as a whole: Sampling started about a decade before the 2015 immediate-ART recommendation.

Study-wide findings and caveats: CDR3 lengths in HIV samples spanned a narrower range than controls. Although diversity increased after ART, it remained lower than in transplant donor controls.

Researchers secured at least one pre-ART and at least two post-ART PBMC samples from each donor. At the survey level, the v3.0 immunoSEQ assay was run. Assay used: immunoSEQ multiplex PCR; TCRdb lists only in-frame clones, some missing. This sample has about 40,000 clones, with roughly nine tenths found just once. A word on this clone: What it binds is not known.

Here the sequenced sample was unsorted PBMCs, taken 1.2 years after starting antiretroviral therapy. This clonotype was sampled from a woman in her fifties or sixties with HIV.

For the CDR3, the DNA is TGTGCCAGCAGTGTCCGATGGAAACAGGGAGAGGGAAACACCATATATTTT. Encoded protein: CASSVRWKQGEGNTIYF. The chain recombines TRBV9 with TRBJ1-3; the D gene is possibly TRBD1 (6 bases). V lost 5 bases to trimming and J lost 4 bases, with 22 bases between them. The CDR3 contains 17 residues. Germline-derived CDR1 and CDR2 are SGDLS and YYNGEE.